The source of this T cell receptor beta chain is a study of blood T cell repertoires in COVID-19. The CDR3 has 13 amino acids. CDR1 is MRHNA, CDR2 SNTAGT, per germline. Trimming removed 3 bases at V and 1 base at J, with 6 bases between. Data came from immunoSEQ multiplex PCR; TCRdb stores just in-frame clones and leaves some out. The sample yields over 100,000 clones, more than 85% seen once. The clonotype was recovered from a human donor with acute or convalescent COVID-19. The donor label of this sample is uncertain. The rearrangement links TRBV6-4 to TRBJ1-1, with D uncertain. Sequencing was done on a sample of peripheral blood. The CDR3 nucleotides read TGTGCCAGCAGTGAACAGACGAACACTGAAGCTTTCTTT. Its protein is CASSEQTNTEAFF.